Listed here are 32 T cell receptor beta chains from one sample, sequenced in a study of monozygotic twins with inflammatory bowel disease. TCRdb reanalyzed the 5' RACE reads, giving one entry per CDR3 protein sequence and no DNA. The sample's table shows under 200,000 distinct CDR3 sequences. Material: blood. Every receptor here comes from a human donor with ulcerative colitis or Crohn's disease, or a healthy co-twin of an affected twin (not recorded which).

The V gene is TRBV7-2, the J gene TRBJ2-1; the TRBD2 assignment by TCRdb is unverifiable without DNA. Germline CDR1 SGHTA, CDR2 FQGNSA. The CDR3 runs 16 residues. The CDR3 here is CASSLVGTSGGSEQFF.

The chain carries TRBV28 and TRBJ2-7; TCRdb lists TRBD2, though no DNA is available to test this call. This CDR3 has 16 residues. Germline assignment: CDR1 MDHEN and CDR2 SYDVKM. This chain's CDR3 is CASSLTSGGTSYEQYF.

The chain recombines TRBV24-1 with TRBJ2-1; no DNA is available, so the TRBD1 call from TCRdb remains unchecked. This CDR3 comprises 15 residues. Germline V gene data show CDR1 as KGHDR and CDR2 as SFDVKD. This chain's CDR3 is CATSDLGQGYNEQFF.

This chain uses TRBV20-1 with TRBJ2-1; checking the TCRdb D call of TRBD2 is not possible without DNA. This CDR3 contains 14 residues. Germline CDR1 is DFQATT and CDR2 is SNEGSKA (reference sequence). Here the CDR3 reads CSAPPSGGANEQFF.

The CDR3 region is CASSPVAAGGPVDTQYF. The rearrangement links TRBV7-3 to TRBJ2-3; without DNA, the TCRdb call of TRBD2 cannot be checked. The CDR3 loop spans 17 amino acids. CDR1 SGHTA and CDR2 FQGTGA come from the germline V gene.

The chain joins TRBV18 to TRBJ1-5. This CDR3 has 13 amino acids. The germline V gene has CDR1 KGHSH and CDR2 LQKENI. CDR3 in amino acids: CASSPQNNQPQHF.

The V and J genes are TRBV7-2 and TRBJ1-4; TCRdb picks TRBD1, but there is no DNA to check that call. This CDR3 has 16 amino acids. Germline V gene lookup returns CDR1 SGHTA and CDR2 FQGNSA. This CDR3 reads CASSPTLEGLNEKLFF.

This chain links TRBV4-1 with TRBJ1-2. The CDR3 extends over 15 amino acids. Germline V gives CDR1 MGHRA, CDR2 YSYEKL. CDR3 sequence reads: CASSQPLGGNYGYTF.

This rearrangement joins TRBV20-1 to TRBJ2-7; checking the TCRdb D call of TRBD1 is not possible without DNA. The CDR3 has 13 residues. The V gene's germline CDR1 is DFQATT and CDR2 SNEGSKA (reference sequence). The CDR3 spells CSARSQGPYEQYF.

The CDR3 loop is CSAGIAGGETQYF. The chain employs TRBV20-1 and TRBJ2-5; without DNA, the TCRdb call of TRBD2 cannot be checked. From germline, CDR1 is DFQATT and CDR2 SNEGSKA (reference sequence). CDR3 length equals 13 residues.

This sequence joins TRBV5-1 and TRBJ2-2; lacking DNA, the TRBD1 call made by TCRdb goes unchecked. This CDR3 spans 17 amino acids. Germline loops: CDR1 SGHRS, CDR2 YFSETQ. The CDR3 reads CASSQGLPLANTGELFF.

The chain joins TRBV5-1 to TRBJ2-1; TCRdb's assignment of TRBD1 cannot be checked, as there is no DNA. The CDR3 consists of 16 residues. CDR1 SGHRS and CDR2 YFSETQ come from the germline V gene. CDR3 loop: CASSLERTGTYNEQFF.

V and J are TRBV5-6 and TRBJ2-5; TCRdb outputs TRBD1, but without DNA this stays unchecked. Germline V lookup: CDR1 SGHDT, CDR2 YYEEEE. CDR3 length: 14 residues. The chain's CDR3 is CASSVAGRGETQYF.

The chain recombines TRBV7-8 with TRBJ2-7; the D call of TRBD1 rests on TCRdb alone, since no DNA is present to check it. This CDR3 is 17 amino acids long. The germline CDR1 and CDR2 sequences are SGHVS and FQNEAQ. CDR3 sequence reads: CASTPGGGAEHRYEQYF.

The V gene is TRBV5-1, the J gene TRBJ2-7; TCRdb gives TRBD1 as the D gene, but with no DNA this cannot be confirmed. The germline V gene has CDR1 SGHRS and CDR2 YFSETQ. The CDR3 consists of 15 residues. CDR3 sequence: CASSTTGLSSYEQYF.

The CDR3 sequence: CSARDIGLYNEQFF. The gene calls are TRBV20-1 and TRBJ2-1. CDR1 is DFQATT, CDR2 SNEGSKA, per germline (reference sequence). This CDR3 is built from 14 residues.

The genes are TRBV29-1 and TRBJ1-4; TCRdb's D gene call, TRBD1, goes unchecked for lack of DNA. Per the germline V gene, CDR1 is SQVTM and CDR2 is ANQGSEA. The CDR3 contains 12 residues. The CDR3 is CSVATGNEKLFF. The full variable domain, its missing parts supplied by reference TRBV29-1 and TRBJ1-4, is SAVISQKPSRDICQRGTSLTIQCQVDSQVTMMFWYRQQPGQSLTLIATANQGSEATYESGFVIDKFPISRPNLTFSTLTVSNMSPEDSSIYLCSVATGNEKLFFGSGTQLSVL.

The rearrangement uses TRBV13 and TRBJ2-2; TCRdb's D call, TRBD1, is unchecked because there is no DNA. The CDR3 is 15 residues long. Germline CDR1 and CDR2: PRHDT and FYEKMQ (reference sequence). CDR3 amino acids: CASSSEDRVNGELFF. The variable domain in full, with the rest retrieved from reference TRBV13 and TRBJ2-2, is AAGVIQSPRHLIKEKRETATLKCYPIPRHDTVYWYQQGPGQDPQFLISFYEKMQSDKGSIPDRFSAQQFSDYHSELNMSSLELGDSALYFCASSSEDRVNGELFFGEGSRLTVL.

This chain connects TRBV27 to TRBJ1-2; TCRdb names TRBD1, which stays unverified in the absence of DNA. Germline values: CDR1 MNHEY, CDR2 SMNVEV (reference sequence). The CDR3 has 13 amino acids. CDR3 sequence reads: CASSSPRAYGYTF.

This chain uses TRBV11-1 with TRBJ2-3; TCRdb returns TRBD2, unconfirmable since there is no DNA. The CDR3 is 18 amino acids. The germline V gene has CDR1 SGHAT and CDR2 FQDESV (reference sequence). The CDR3 region is CASSLMGLATYIADTQYF.

The chain carries TRBV7-9 and TRBJ2-2. The V gene's germline CDR1 is SEHNR and CDR2 FQNEAQ (reference sequence). The CDR3 is 11 amino acids. CDR3 protein: CASSLSGELFF.

The chain employs TRBV5-1 and TRBJ1-5; as DNA is missing, the TRBD1 call by TCRdb cannot be tested. Looked up from germline, CDR1 is SGHRS and CDR2 is YFSETQ. The CDR3 totals 15 residues. The CDR3 region is CASSLISGVDQPQHF.

The chain recombines TRBV5-5 with TRBJ1-4; checking the TCRdb D call of TRBD1 is not possible without DNA. The CDR3 sequence is 15 residues long. Germline values: CDR1 SGHKS, CDR2 YYEKEE (reference sequence). The CDR3 is CASSTGQGGNEKLFF.

This chain links TRBV10-3 with TRBJ2-5; the D call of TRBD1 rests on TCRdb alone, since no DNA is present to check it. Germline lookup yields CDR1 ENHRY and CDR2 SYGVKD. This CDR3 comprises 13 residues. This CDR3 reads CAINPGPAETQYF.

The gene calls are TRBV5-1 and TRBJ2-2; the TRBD1 assignment by TCRdb is unverifiable without DNA. Germline loops: CDR1 SGHRS, CDR2 YFSETQ. CDR3 length equals 16 residues. The CDR3 sequence: CASSLAGTQNTGELFF.

The chain uses TRBV20-1 and TRBJ2-1; TCRdb reports TRBD2, a call that lacks DNA to check it against. The CDR3 consists of 12 residues. CDR1 is DFQATT and CDR2 is SNEGSKA in the germline V gene (reference sequence). CDR3 sequence reads: CSAQRNGNEQFF.

The gene calls are TRBV29-1 and TRBJ2-7; checking the TCRdb D call of TRBD2 is not possible without DNA. The V gene's germline CDR1 is SQVTM and CDR2 ANQGSEA. The CDR3 extends over 15 amino acids. CDR3 amino acids: CSVEVERSRSYEQYF.

The chain recombines TRBV4-1 with TRBJ2-5; there is no DNA to check the TCRdb D call of TRBD2. Germline loops: CDR1 MGHRA, CDR2 YSYEKL. The CDR3 length is 17 residues. CDR3: CASSQEGGTNAEETQYF.

This chain connects TRBV20-1 to TRBJ2-3; TCRdb's D gene call, TRBD2, goes unchecked for lack of DNA. There are 15 residues in the CDR3. Germline V gene data show CDR1 as DFQATT and CDR2 as SNEGSKA (reference sequence). CDR3 amino acids: CSARDPTRGTDTQYF.

The rearrangement joins TRBV7-2 to TRBJ2-7; absent DNA, TCRdb's TRBD2 call cannot be checked. CDR3 length equals 15 residues. The germline gives CDR1 SGHTA, CDR2 FQGNSA. The CDR3 is CASSPLAGGNYEQYF.

The chain joins TRBV28 to TRBJ1-2. The CDR3 is 13 residues long. Per the germline V gene, CDR1 is MDHEN and CDR2 is SYDVKM. This CDR3 is CASSLARAGGYTF.

The gene calls are TRBV11-2 and TRBJ2-3; TCRdb lists TRBD1, though no DNA is available to test this call. Per the germline V gene, CDR1 is SGHAT and CDR2 is FQNNGV. The CDR3 is 15 amino acids. The CDR3 loop reads CASSTNRGHTDTQYF.